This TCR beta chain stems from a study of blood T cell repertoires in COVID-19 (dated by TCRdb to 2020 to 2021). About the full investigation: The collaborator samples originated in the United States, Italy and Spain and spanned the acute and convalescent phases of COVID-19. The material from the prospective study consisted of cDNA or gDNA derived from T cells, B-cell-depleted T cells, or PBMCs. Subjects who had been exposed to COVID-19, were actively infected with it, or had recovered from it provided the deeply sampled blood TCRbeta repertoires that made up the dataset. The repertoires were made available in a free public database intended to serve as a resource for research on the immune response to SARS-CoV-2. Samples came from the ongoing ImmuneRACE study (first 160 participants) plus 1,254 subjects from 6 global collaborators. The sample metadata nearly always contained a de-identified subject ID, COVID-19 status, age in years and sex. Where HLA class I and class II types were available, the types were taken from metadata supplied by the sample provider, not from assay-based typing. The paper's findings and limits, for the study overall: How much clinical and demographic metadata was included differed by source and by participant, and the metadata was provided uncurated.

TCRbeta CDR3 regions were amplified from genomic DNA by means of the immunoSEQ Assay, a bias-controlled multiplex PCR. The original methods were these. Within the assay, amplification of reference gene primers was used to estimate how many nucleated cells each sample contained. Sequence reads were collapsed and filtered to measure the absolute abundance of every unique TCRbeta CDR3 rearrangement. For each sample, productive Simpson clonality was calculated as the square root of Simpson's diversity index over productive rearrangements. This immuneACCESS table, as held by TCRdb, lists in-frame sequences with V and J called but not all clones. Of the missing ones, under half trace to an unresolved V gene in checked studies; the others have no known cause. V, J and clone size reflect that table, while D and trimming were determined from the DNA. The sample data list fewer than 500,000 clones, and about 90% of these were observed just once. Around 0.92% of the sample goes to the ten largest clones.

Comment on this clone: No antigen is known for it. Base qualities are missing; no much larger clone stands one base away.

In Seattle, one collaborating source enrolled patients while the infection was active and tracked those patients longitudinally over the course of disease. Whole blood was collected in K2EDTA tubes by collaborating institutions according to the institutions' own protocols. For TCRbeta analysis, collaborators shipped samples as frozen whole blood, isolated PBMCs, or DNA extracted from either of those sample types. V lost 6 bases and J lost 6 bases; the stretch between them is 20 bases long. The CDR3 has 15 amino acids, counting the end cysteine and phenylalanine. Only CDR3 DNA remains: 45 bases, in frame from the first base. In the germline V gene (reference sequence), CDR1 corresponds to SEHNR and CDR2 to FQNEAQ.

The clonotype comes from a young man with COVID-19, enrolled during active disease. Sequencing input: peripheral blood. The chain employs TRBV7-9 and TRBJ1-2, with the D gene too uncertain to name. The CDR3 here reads CASSSAGGGNHGYTF. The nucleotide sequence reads TGTGCCAGCAGTTCCGCCGGCGGAGGGAACCATGGCTACACCTTC.